The 8 T cell receptor beta chains reported below all come from one sample, sequenced in a study of cytomegalovirus exposure and HLA in healthy donors. Researchers ran the PCR with 60 Vbeta and 13 Jbeta primers. Sequenced by immunoSEQ multiplex PCR; TCRdb stores in-frame clones only, minus some. Recorded here are about 200,000 clones; the top ten clones represent 0.75% to 1%. The sample comprised PBMCs. These receptors originate from a woman aged 25 to 39 in good health and CMV-seropositive.

V and J are TRBV6-5 and TRBJ1-1; D may be TRBD1 (6 bases). The CDR3 is 13 residues long. Trimming removed 0 bases at V and 10 bases at J, with 12 bases between. CDR1 MNHEY and CDR2 SVGAGI come from the germline V gene. CDR3 sequence reads: CASSYSRGGPAFF. DNA for the CDR3: TGTGCCAGCAGTTACTCGAGGGGGGGTCCAGCTTTCTTT.

The chain combines TRBV19 with TRBJ1-5, with 8 bases that match TRBD1. V trimming: 7 bases; J trimming: 2 bases; junction bases outside the gene matches: 4. Germline V lookup: CDR1 LNHDA, CDR2 SQIVND (reference sequence). The CDR3 loop spans 14 amino acids. This CDR3 is CASTLTGGNQPQHF. Here the CDR3 DNA reads TGTGCCAGTACCTTGACAGGGGGCAATCAGCCCCAGCATTTT.

The chain uses TRBV19 and TRBJ1-5, with 8 bases fitting TRBD1. J was trimmed by 4 bases and V by 1 base; bases with no gene match: 3. The CDR3 covers 15 residues. The germline CDR1 and CDR2 sequences are LNHDA and SQIVND (reference sequence). Here the CDR3 reads CASSIGRTGNQPQHF. In nucleotides, the CDR3 is TGTGCCAGTAGTATAGGGCGGACAGGGAATCAGCCCCAGCATTTT. The variable domain in full, completed from reference TRBV19 and TRBJ1-5, reads DGGITQSPKYLFRKEGQNVTLSCEQNLNHDAMYWYRQDPGQGLRLIYYSQIVNDFQKGDIAEGYSVSREKKESFPLTVTSAQKNPTAFYLCASSIGRTGNQPQHFGDGTRLSIL.

The chain couples TRBV19 to TRBJ1-3; 9 bases map to TRBD1. J was trimmed by 1 base and V by 0 bases; bases with no gene match: 13. Per germline, CDR1 LNHDA and CDR2 SQIVND (reference sequence). The CDR3 is 20 residues long. CDR3 amino acids: CASSIEAGTGKDGSGNTIYF. The CDR3 DNA follows: TGTGCCAGTAGTATAGAAGCCGGGACAGGGAAAGACGGGTCTGGAAACACCATATATTTT.

The V call is TRBV18, the J call TRBJ2-7, with D possibly TRBD2 on 5 matching bases. CDR3 length equals 15 residues. Trimming stripped 2 bases from V and 0 bases from J, with 11 bases between. Germline CDR1 is KGHSH and CDR2 is LQKENI. The CDR3 region is CASSPATGYSYEQYF. The DNA of the CDR3 is TGTGCCAGCTCACCAGCTACGGGATACTCCTACGAGCAGTACTTC.

This chain uses TRBV4-3 with TRBJ1-5, with 7 bases fitting TRBD1. CDR3 length: 17 amino acids. Germline loops: CDR1 LGHNA, CDR2 YSLEER. V was clipped by 2 bases and J by 11 bases; unmatched bases: 18. The DNA for the CDR3 is TGCGCCAGCAGCCAAACTTCCACAGGGGCGTACGGATCGGCCCAGCATTTT. Translation gives CASSQTSTGAYGSAQHF.

The CDR3 DNA reads TGCGCCACCGGGACAGGACTAGCGGGAACCTTCGGCGAGCAGTACTTC. Protein: CATGTGLAGTFGEQYF. This chain joins TRBV5-1 and TRBJ2-7; TRBD2 matches 12 bases. The CDR3 length is 16 residues. V gave up 9 bases and J gave up 6 bases; unmatched junction bases: 16. CDR1 and CDR2 (germline): SGHRS, YFSETQ.

The V call is TRBV28, the J call TRBJ2-1; 7 nucleotides match TRBD2. The germline CDR1 and CDR2 sequences are MDHEN and SYDVKM. V gave up 6 bases and J gave up 9 bases; unmatched junction bases: 8. The CDR3 is 13 amino acids. As DNA, the CDR3 is TGTGCCAGCAGGATGGGACTAATCGGTGAGCAGTTCTTC. Encoded protein: CASRMGLIGEQFF.